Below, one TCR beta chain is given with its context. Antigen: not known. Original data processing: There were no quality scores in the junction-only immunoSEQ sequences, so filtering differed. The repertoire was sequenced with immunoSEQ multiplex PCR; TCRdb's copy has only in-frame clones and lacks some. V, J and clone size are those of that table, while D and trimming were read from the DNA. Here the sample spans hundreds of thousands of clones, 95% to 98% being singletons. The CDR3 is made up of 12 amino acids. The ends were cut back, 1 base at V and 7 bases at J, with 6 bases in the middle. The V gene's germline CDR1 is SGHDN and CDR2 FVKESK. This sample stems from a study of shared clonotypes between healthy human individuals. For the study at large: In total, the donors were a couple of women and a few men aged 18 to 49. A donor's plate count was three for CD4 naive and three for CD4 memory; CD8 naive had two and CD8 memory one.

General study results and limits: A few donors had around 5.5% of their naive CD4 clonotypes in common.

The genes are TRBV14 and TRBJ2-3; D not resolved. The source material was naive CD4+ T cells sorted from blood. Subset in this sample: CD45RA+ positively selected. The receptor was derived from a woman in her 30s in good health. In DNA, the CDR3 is TGTGCCAGCAGCCAAGTGCGGTATACGCAGTATTTT. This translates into CASSQVRYTQYF.